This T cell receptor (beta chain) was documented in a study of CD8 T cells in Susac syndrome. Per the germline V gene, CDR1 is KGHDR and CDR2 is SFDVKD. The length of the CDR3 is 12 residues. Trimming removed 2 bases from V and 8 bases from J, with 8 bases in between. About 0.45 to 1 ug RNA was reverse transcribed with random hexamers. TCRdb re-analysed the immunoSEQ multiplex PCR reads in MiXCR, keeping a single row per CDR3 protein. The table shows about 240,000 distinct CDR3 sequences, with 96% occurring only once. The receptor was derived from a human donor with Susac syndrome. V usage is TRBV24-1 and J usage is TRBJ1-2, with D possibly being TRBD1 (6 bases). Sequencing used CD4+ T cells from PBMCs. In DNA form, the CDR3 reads TGTGCCACCAGTGATTACAGGGACGGCTACACCTTC. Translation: CATSDYRDGYTF.